The entry that follows covers one TCR beta chain sequence. This record comes from a study of OX40 agonist ivuxolimab in advanced cancers. Study in general: Anti-PD-1, anti-PD-L1 or anti-CTLA-4 therapy given earlier was allowed, and 40% had some.

Clones were read by immunoSEQ multiplex PCR, and TCRdb kept only the in-frame ones, dropping some. The repertoire includes under 40,000 clones, 81% of them detected once, and 1.3% to 1.5% sits in the top ten. The V end lost 2 bases, the J end lost 4 bases, and 15 bases lay between the germline ends. This CDR3 is built from 16 residues. Germline V gene sequence: CDR1 KGHSH, CDR2 LQKENI. The gene calls are TRBV18 and TRBJ1-5; D is unresolved. The sample consisted of CD4+ or CD8+ T cells sorted from blood, taken in a trial of the OX40 agonist ivuxolimab. This clonotype was sampled from an adult with an advanced solid tumor such as melanoma, head and neck, liver or kidney cancer. The CDR3 DNA reads TGTGCCAGCTCACCAAGGGCACTAGGAGGGAATCAGCCCCAGCATTTT. Residues: CASSPRALGGNQPQHF.